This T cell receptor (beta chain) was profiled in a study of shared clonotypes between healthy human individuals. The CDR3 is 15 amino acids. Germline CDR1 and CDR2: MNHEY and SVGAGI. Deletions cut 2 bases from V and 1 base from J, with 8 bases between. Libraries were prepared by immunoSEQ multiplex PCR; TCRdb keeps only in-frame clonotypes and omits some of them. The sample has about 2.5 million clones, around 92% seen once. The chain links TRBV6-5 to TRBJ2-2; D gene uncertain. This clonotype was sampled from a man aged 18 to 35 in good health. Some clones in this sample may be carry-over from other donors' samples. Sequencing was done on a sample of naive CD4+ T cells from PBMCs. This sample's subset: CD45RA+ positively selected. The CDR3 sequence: CASSYIPGNTGELFF. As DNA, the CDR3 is TGTGCCAGCAGTTACATTCCAGGGAACACCGGGGAGCTGTTTTTT.